The 6 T cell receptor beta chains in this list originate from one sample, sequenced in a study of CD8+ T cells in alopecia areata. Treatment meaning: oral pan-JAK inhibitor, 5-10 mg twice daily. RNA was extracted and reverse transcribed into cDNA as the sequencing template. The data were produced by immunoSEQ multiplex PCR, yet TCRdb's version contains in-frame clones alone and is incomplete. In the table there are approximately 280,000 clones, 58% of which are singletons. Sequenced material: CD4+ T cells sorted from blood, taken at week 24, from a patient treated with tofacitinib. These receptors were collected from a human donor with alopecia areata.

The sample holds a few counts of this clone. This rearrangement joins TRBV29-1 to TRBJ2-5; D not certain. Trimming removed 5 bases at V and 0 bases at J, with 4 bases between. Germline V gene data show CDR1 as SQVTM and CDR2 as ANQGSEA. The CDR3 contains 11 residues. The CDR3 loop reads CSVRYQETQYF. The CDR3 DNA reads as TGCAGCGTTAGGTACCAAGAGACCCAGTACTTC.

V gene TRBV2 combines with J gene TRBJ2-3; D not certain. CDR3 length: 12 residues. The germline V and J ends were trimmed by 6 bases and 3 bases, with 7 bases remaining between them. The germline V gene encodes CDR1 SNHLY and CDR2 FYNNEI. As DNA, the CDR3 is TGTGCCAGCAGGATTTCTACAGATACGCAGTATTTT. It encodes CASRISTDTQYF. Supplemented by reference TRBV2 and TRBJ2-3, the full variable domain reads EPEVTQTPSHQVTQMGQEVILRCVPISNHLYFYWYRQILGQKVEFLVSFYNNEISEKSEIFDDQFSVERPDGSNFTLKIRSTKLEDSAMYFCASRISTDTQYFGPGTRLTVL.

The chain joins TRBV7-9 to TRBJ2-3, with 11 bases aligning to TRBD1. The CDR3 covers 14 residues. After removal of 8 bases from V and 6 bases from J, the junction contained 7 bases not matched to a gene. Per germline, CDR1 SEHNR and CDR2 FQNEAQ (reference sequence). The CDR3 here is CASRPGQGVDTQYF. The DNA of the CDR3 is TGTGCCAGCCGGCCGGGACAGGGGGTCGATACGCAGTATTTT.

As concerns this clone: Germline is not matched at one junction end, which may reflect a read error. The rearrangement uses TRBV10-3 and TRBJ2-5; D not resolved. In germline, CDR1 is ENHRY, CDR2 SYGVKD. The CDR3 runs to 12 residues. CDR3 nucleotides: TGTGCCACCAGTGGGTACCAAGAGACCCAGTACTTC. Translation gives CATSGYQETQYF.

The V call is TRBV7-9, the J call TRBJ1-2; D not resolved. The CDR3 contains 14 residues. V was cut by 5 bases and J by 2 bases, with 12 bases left in between. CDR1 and CDR2 (germline): SEHNR, FQNEAQ (reference sequence). CDR3 in amino acids: CASSPGLTNYGYTF. CDR3 DNA sequence: TGTGCCAGCAGCCCCGGACTGACCAACTATGGCTACACCTTC.

A few counts support this clone. Different DNA sequences within this sample yield the same CDR3. The chain is built from TRBV5-1 and TRBJ2-5; 7 nucleotides align to TRBD1. The germline V gene encodes CDR1 SGHRS and CDR2 YFSETQ. The CDR3 totals 14 residues. Germline trimming cut 0 bases from V and 3 bases from J; bases unmatched to any gene: 2. The CDR3 reads CASSLGQGKETQYF. The CDR3, as DNA: TGCGCCAGCAGCTTGGGACAGGGAAAAGAGACCCAGTACTTC. The complete variable domain, with remaining parts taken from reference TRBV5-1 and TRBJ2-5, reads KAGVTQTPRYLIKTRGQQVTLSCSPISGHRSVSWYQQTPGQGLQFLFEYFSETQRNKGNFPGRFSGRQFSNSRSEMNVSTLELGDSALYLCASSLGQGKETQYFGPGTRLLVL.